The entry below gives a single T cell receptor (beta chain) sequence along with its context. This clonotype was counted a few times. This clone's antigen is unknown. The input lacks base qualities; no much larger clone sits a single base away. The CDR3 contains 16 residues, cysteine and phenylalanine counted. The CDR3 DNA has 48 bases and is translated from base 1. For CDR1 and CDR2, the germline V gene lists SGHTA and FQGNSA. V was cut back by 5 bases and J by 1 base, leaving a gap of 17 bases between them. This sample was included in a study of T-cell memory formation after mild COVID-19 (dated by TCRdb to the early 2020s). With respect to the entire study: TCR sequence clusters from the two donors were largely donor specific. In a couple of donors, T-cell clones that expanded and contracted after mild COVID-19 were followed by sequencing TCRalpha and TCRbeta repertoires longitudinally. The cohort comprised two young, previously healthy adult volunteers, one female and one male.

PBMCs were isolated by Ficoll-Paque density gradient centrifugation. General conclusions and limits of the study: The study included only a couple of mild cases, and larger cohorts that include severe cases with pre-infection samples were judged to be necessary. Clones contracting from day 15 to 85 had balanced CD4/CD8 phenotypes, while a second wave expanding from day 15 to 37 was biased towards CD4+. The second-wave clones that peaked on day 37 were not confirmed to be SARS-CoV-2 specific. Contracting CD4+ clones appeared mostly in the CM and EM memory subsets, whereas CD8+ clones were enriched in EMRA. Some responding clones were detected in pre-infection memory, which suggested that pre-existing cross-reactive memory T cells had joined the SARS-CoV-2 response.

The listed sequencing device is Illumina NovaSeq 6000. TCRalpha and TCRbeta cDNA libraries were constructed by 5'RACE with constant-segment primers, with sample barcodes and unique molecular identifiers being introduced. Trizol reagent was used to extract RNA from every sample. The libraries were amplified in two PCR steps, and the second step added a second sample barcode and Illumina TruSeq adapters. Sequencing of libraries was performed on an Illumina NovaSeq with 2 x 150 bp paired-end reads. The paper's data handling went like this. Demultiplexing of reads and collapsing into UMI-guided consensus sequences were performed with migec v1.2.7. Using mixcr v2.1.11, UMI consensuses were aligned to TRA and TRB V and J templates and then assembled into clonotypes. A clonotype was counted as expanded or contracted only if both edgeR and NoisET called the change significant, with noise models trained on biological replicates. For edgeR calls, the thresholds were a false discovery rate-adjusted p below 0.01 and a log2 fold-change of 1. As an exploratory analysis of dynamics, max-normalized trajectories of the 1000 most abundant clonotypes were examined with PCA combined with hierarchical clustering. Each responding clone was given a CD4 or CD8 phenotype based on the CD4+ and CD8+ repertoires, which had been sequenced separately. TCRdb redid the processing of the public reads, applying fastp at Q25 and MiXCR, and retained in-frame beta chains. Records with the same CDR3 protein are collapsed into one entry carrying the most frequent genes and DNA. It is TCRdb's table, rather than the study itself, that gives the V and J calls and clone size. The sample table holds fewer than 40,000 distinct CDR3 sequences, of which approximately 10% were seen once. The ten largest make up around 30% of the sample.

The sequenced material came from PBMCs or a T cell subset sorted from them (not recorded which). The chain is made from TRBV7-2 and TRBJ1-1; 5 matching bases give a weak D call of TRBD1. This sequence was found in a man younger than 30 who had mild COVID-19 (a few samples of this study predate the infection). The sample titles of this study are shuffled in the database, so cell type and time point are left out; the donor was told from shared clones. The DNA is TGTGCCAGCAGCCTAATGGGGGTCCCCCAGAACACTGAAGCTTTCTTT. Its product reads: CASSLMGVPQNTEAFF.